This paragraph covers one T cell receptor beta chain sequence. These data belong to a study of blood T cell repertoires in COVID-19. On the study more broadly: From T cells, B-cell-depleted T cells, or PBMCs came the material, which was cDNA or gDNA.

TCRdb's copy holds only in-frame clones and misses some; the assay was immunoSEQ multiplex PCR. The sample yields under 250,000 clones, around 84% seen once. Germline assignment: CDR1 SGDLS and CDR2 YYNGEE. The CDR3 runs 15 residues. Losses at the gene ends were 2 bases for V and 8 bases for J; bases not matched to a gene: 9. The chain is built from TRBV9 and TRBJ2-4; TRBD1 aligns across 8 bases. The receptor was isolated from a woman between 40 and 55 years old who had recovered from COVID-19. The sequenced sample consisted of peripheral blood. The chain's CDR3 is CASSVGQGRSDIQYF. In DNA, the CDR3 is TGTGCCAGCAGCGTCGGACAGGGTCGGTCGGACATTCAGTACTTC.